Below are 11 T cell receptor beta chains sequenced from a single sample in a study of T cells in Graves' hyperthyroidism and ophthalmopathy. Amplified regions were TCR beta CDR3 sequences from RNA transcripts. Primed by the HTBI set, a first-round RT-PCR was run on the TCR CDR3. TCRdb independently ran MiXCR on the multiplex PCR reads; one entry per CDR3 protein. Found here are 640,000 or so distinct CDR3 sequences, roughly 14% of them singletons; the top ten hold 4% to 5.5%. The sequenced sample consisted of blood. The receptor source for this set is a woman aged 40 to 55 with Graves' ophthalmopathy.

This clonotype occurred many times. The chain is built from TRBV20-1 and TRBJ1-1, with a weak D call TRBD1 (6 bases). Germline V lookup: CDR1 DFQATT, CDR2 SNEGSKA (reference sequence). The CDR3 extends over 11 amino acids. Trimming took 3 bases from V and 10 from J, leaving 12 bases between them. DNA for the CDR3: TGCAGTGCTAGGGGGGCCAGCGGAGCTTTCTTT. As protein: CSARGASGAFF.

The table lists this clonotype with many counts. The chain links TRBV7-9 to TRBJ2-2; D unclear. The ends were cut back, 5 bases at V and 0 bases at J, with 10 bases in the middle. Germline V gene data show CDR1 as SEHNR and CDR2 as FQNEAQ (reference sequence). This CDR3 has 15 residues. Here the CDR3 reads CASSVRPPNTGELFF. CDR3 nucleotide sequence: TGTGCCAGCAGCGTCAGACCTCCGAACACCGGGGAGCTGTTTTTT.

This clonotype was seen more than once but under ten times. The chain is built from TRBV6-1 and TRBJ2-2; D is ambiguous. This CDR3 has 12 residues. The V gene lost 7 bases and the J gene lost 6 bases, with 9 bases spanning the gap. Germline V gene lookup returns CDR1 MNHNS and CDR2 SASEGT. For the CDR3, the DNA is TGTGCCAGCACCGGAAGGGCCGGGGAGCTGTTTTTT. It encodes CASTGRAGELFF.

The chain recombines TRBV30 with TRBJ1-5; the D is unclear. Trimming took 2 bases from V and 5 from J, leaving 7 bases between them. The CDR3 sequence is 12 residues long. Germline assignment: CDR1 GTSNPN and CDR2 SVGIG (reference sequence). This CDR3 reads CAWSRWDQPQHF. As DNA, the CDR3 is TGTGCCTGGAGTCGATGGGATCAGCCCCAGCATTTT.

The table lists this clonotype with many counts. The chain employs TRBV12-3 or TRBV12-4 and TRBJ2-2; 7 bases are a match to TRBD2. With V trimmed by 5 bases and J by 5 bases, 5 bases remained unmatched. This CDR3 contains 14 residues. The CDR3 nucleotides are TGTGCCAGCAGTGGGGGACTACATACCGGGGAGCTGTTTTTT. This encodes CASSGGLHTGELFF.

This clonotype showed up many times. The chain combines TRBV2 with TRBJ2-7; D unresolved. CDR1 is SNHLY and CDR2 is FYNNEI in the germline V gene. The CDR3 extends over 13 amino acids. The V end was cut by 2 bases, the J end by 3 bases, with 8 bases between. The CDR3 region is CASSETRSYEQYF. Here the CDR3 DNA reads TGTGCCAGCAGTGAAACGCGAAGCTACGAGCAGTACTTC.

This chain joins TRBV6-5 and TRBJ2-7, with D perhaps TRBD1 (5 bases). The V gene's germline CDR1 is MNHEY and CDR2 SVGAGI. This CDR3 is 13 amino acids long. V was shortened by 0 bases and J by 13 bases, with 16 bases between the two germline ends. CDR3 coding DNA: TGTGCCAGCAGTTACTCGTGGGGCGACGAGCCCTACTTC. Protein sequence: CASSYSWGDEPYF.

This clonotype was seen just once. V is TRBV12-3 or TRBV12-4 and J is TRBJ2-5, with 13 bases identical to TRBD2. With 5 bases clipped from V and 5 bases from J, the junction kept 8 bases outside the gene matches. The CDR3 covers 16 residues. CDR3 in DNA: TGTGCCAGCAGTCCACTAGCGGGAGGGCCTAGGGAGACCCAGTACTTC. Translation gives CASSPLAGGPRETQYF.

This clonotype has just a few counts. J is TRBJ1-2 and V is TRBV18; the D is unclear. The CDR3 consists of 16 residues. V was trimmed by 3 bases and J by 0 bases, leaving 14 bases between them. CDR1 KGHSH and CDR2 LQKENI come from the germline V gene. This chain's CDR3 is CASSPRSVRANYGYTF. The CDR3 nucleotides are TGTGCCAGCTCACCTAGGTCGGTGAGAGCTAACTATGGCTACACCTTC.

This clonotype was picked up many times. The chain joins TRBV3-1 to TRBJ1-1; D is unclear. The CDR3 covers 13 residues. Germline CDR1 and CDR2: LGHDT and YNNKEL (reference sequence). Between the trimmed V and J ends, which lost 1 base and 4 bases, there was a span of 7 bases. In DNA, the CDR3 is TGTGCCAGCAGCCAAGGAGGGATCACTGAAGCTTTCTTT. Its translation is CASSQGGITEAFF.

In its sample, this clonotype was seen a few times. V gene TRBV5-6 combines with J gene TRBJ2-7, with D perhaps being TRBD1 or TRBD2 (6 bases each). CDR1 and CDR2 from the germline V gene are SGHDT and YYEEEE. This CDR3 comprises 15 residues. V shed 4 bases and J shed 2 bases, with 16 bases lying between them. CDR3 nucleotide sequence: TGTGCCAGCAGCCCTGGGGGGCTAAGGCCCTACGAGCAGTACTTC. Its protein product is CASSPGGLRPYEQYF.